Each of the 29 T cell receptor beta chains below was sequenced from the same sample in a study of T cell repertoires in cytomegalovirus infection. Each CDR3 protein is one row after TCRdb ran MiXCR on the reads. The data show some 310,000 distinct CDR3 sequences, with about 25% seen just once and approximately 12% held by the top ten. Antigen specificity for these receptors is unknown. The material was cultured PBMCs, obtained from culture after CMV antigen stimulation. These receptors all stem from a human donor in good health (CMV status not recorded). Some clones in this sample may be carry-over from other donors' samples.

This clonotype was counted at least ten times. The chain carries TRBV7-2 and TRBJ2-3; 8 bases fit TRBD2. The germline gives CDR1 SGHTA, CDR2 FQGNSA. The CDR3 length is 16 residues. After removal of 5 bases from V and 6 bases from J, the junction contained 13 bases not matched to a gene. CDR3 sequence reads: CASSPLAGPPVDTQYF. CDR3 DNA sequence: TGTGCCAGCAGCCCCCTAGCGGGCCCCCCTGTTGATACGCAGTATTTT.

This clonotype was recorded a few times. The chain has TRBV27 and TRBJ2-1, with unresolved D. Trimming removed 4 bases at V and 5 bases at J, with 12 bases between. Germline V gene data show CDR1 as MNHEY and CDR2 as SMNVEV (reference sequence). This CDR3 is built from 14 residues. CDR3 DNA: TGTGCCAGCAGTTCCCCACTCCGTGACAATGAGCAGTTCTTC. It yields the protein CASSSPLRDNEQFF.

This clonotype occurred many times. The rearrangement links TRBV7-8 to TRBJ2-5; the D is unclear. V lost 3 bases and J 6 bases, leaving 14 bases between the germline ends. The CDR3 sequence is 14 residues long. The germline V gene encodes CDR1 SGHVS and CDR2 FQNEAQ. In DNA form, the CDR3 reads TGTGCCAGCAGCTTTGGTTCATTGGATAAGACCCAGTACTTC. As protein: CASSFGSLDKTQYF.

This clonotype turned up a few times. The chain links TRBV6-2 or TRBV6-3 to TRBJ2-7; D not resolved. Germline assignment: CDR1 MNHEY and CDR2 SVGEGT. The CDR3 runs to 18 residues. Deletions cut 2 bases from V and 0 bases from J, with 20 bases between. DNA of the CDR3: TGTGCCAGCAGTTACGTCAGCCGGAAAATCCGCTTCTCCTACGAGCAGTACTTC. This codes for CASSYVSRKIRFSYEQYF.

V usage is TRBV7-2 and J usage is TRBJ2-5, with 13 positions matching TRBD2. There are 17 residues in the CDR3. Germline V gene lookup returns CDR1 SGHTA and CDR2 FQGNSA. V gave up 5 bases and J gave up 4 bases; unmatched junction bases: 10. CDR3 sequence reads: CASSVKLAGGGGETQYF. CDR3 coding DNA: TGTGCCAGCAGCGTTAAACTAGCGGGAGGGGGAGGAGAGACCCAGTACTTC.

This clonotype was counted between two and nine times. The V gene is TRBV20-1, the J gene TRBJ1-3; possibly TRBD1 for D (6 bases). V shed 7 bases and J shed 0 bases, with 25 bases lying between them. The CDR3 runs to 18 residues. Germline CDR1 reads DFQATT; CDR2 reads SNEGSKA (reference sequence). The CDR3 spells CSGLRGAQGPDSGNTIYF. DNA of the CDR3: TGCAGTGGCCTCCGAGGGGCACAGGGTCCCGACTCTGGAAACACCATATATTTT.

The chain carries TRBV7-2 and TRBJ1-5, with D unclear. V was shortened by 1 base and J by 5 bases, with 9 bases between the two germline ends. CDR1 is SGHTA, CDR2 FQGNSA, per germline. CDR3 length equals 14 residues. The CDR3 DNA follows: TGTGCCAGCAGCTTAGAGGCCCTCTATCAGCCCCAGCATTTT. Translated, it gives CASSLEALYQPQHF.

This clonotype was seen more than once but under ten times. The chain combines TRBV6-2 or TRBV6-3 with TRBJ2-2, with TRBD2 matching over 13 bases. The CDR3 runs 18 residues. V lost 2 bases to trimming and J lost 0 bases; unmatched junction nucleotides: 3. The V gene's germline CDR1 is MNHEY and CDR2 SVGEGT. The CDR3 loop is CASSYPGTSGTNTGELFF. The CDR3, as DNA: TGTGCCAGCAGTTACCCTGGGACTAGCGGGACGAACACCGGGGAGCTGTTTTTT.

This clonotype was picked up a small number of times. The V call is TRBV10-3, the J call TRBJ2-6; D may be TRBD2 (6 bases). The V gene's germline CDR1 is ENHRY and CDR2 SYGVKD. The CDR3 sequence is 18 residues long. The V and J ends lost 8 bases and 4 bases respectively, with 24 bases between them. In nucleotides, the CDR3 is TGTGCCATCTATAGTGGGGACTCGGTATCTTCGGGGGCCAACGTCCTGACTTTC. It is translated as CAIYSGDSVSSGANVLTF.

This clonotype was detected only a few times. A junction boundary mismatches the germline segment, possibly from a read error. The J gene is TRBJ2-6, the V gene TRBV28, with D hard to call. Germline CDR1 reads MDHEN; CDR2 reads SYDVKM. CDR3 length: 14 residues. CDR3 region: CASSLLGGANVLTF. For the CDR3, the DNA is TGTGCCAGCAGCTTATTAGGTGGGGCCAACGTCCTGACTTTC.

A few counts support this clonotype. The V gene is TRBV6-2 or TRBV6-3, the J gene TRBJ2-1, with 9 bases lining up with TRBD1. The V gene's germline CDR1 is MNHEY and CDR2 SVGEGT. The CDR3 is made up of 18 amino acids. The trim removed 0 bases at V and 1 base at J, leaving 7 bases unmatched. DNA for the CDR3: TGTGCCAGCAGTTACTCGTCGGGGACAGGGCTTTCCTACAATGAGCAGTTCTTC. It specifies CASSYSSGTGLSYNEQFF.

The chain has TRBV7-2 and TRBJ2-5; the match to TRBD2 covers 11 bases. Looked up from germline, CDR1 is SGHTA and CDR2 is FQGNSA. The CDR3 sequence is 17 residues long. V was pared by 3 bases and J by 1 base, with 7 bases of the junction left unmatched. In nucleotides, the CDR3 is TGTGCCAGCAGCTTCCATCTAGCGGGAGGCCTCCAAGAGACCCAGTACTTC. Its translation is CASSFHLAGGLQETQYF.

This clonotype came up a few times. The chain recombines TRBV20-1 with TRBJ2-5, with unresolved D. V was cut by 3 bases and J by 4 bases, with 12 bases left in between. The CDR3 contains 13 residues. The germline V gene has CDR1 DFQATT and CDR2 SNEGSKA (reference sequence). This CDR3 reads CSASPWPRETQYF. CDR3 in DNA: TGCAGTGCTAGCCCTTGGCCCAGAGAGACCCAGTACTTC.

There are a few counts of this clonotype. The chain uses TRBV7-6 and TRBJ2-1, with 7 bases identical to TRBD1. CDR3 length equals 16 residues. Germline V gene lookup returns CDR1 SGHVS and CDR2 FNYEAQ. Germline trimming cut 7 bases from V and 4 bases from J; bases unmatched to any gene: 13. The CDR3 here is CASTISTGSGYNEQFF. CDR3 DNA sequence: TGTGCCAGCACTATATCGACAGGGTCGGGATACAATGAGCAGTTCTTC. Complete variable domain (other parts from reference TRBV7-6 and TRBJ2-1): GAGVSQSPRYKVTKRGQDVALRCDPISGHVSLYWYRQALGQGPEFLTYFNYEAQQDKSGLPNDRFSAERPEGSISTLTIQRTEQRDSAMYRCASTISTGSGYNEQFFGPGTRLTVL.

This clonotype appeared many times. The CDR3 is CASSLSVDSTYEQYV. For the CDR3, the DNA is TGTGCCAGCAGCTTAAGTGTCGACAGTACCTACGAGCAGTACGTC. This chain joins TRBV7-2 and TRBJ2-7, with D possibly being TRBD1 (5 bases). V was pared by 2 bases and J by 2 bases, with 13 bases between. The CDR3 consists of 15 residues. Germline CDR1 and CDR2: SGHTA and FQGNSA.

This clonotype was observed a handful of times. The V call is TRBV7-9, the J call TRBJ2-1; D ambiguous. CDR1 is SEHNR, CDR2 FQNEAQ, per germline (reference sequence). CDR3 length equals 16 residues. V was clipped by 1 base and J by 6 bases, with 16 bases between them. In nucleotides, the CDR3 is TGTGCCAGCAGCTTAGAGGAAGGCTCCTCTATCAATGAGCAGTTCTTC. Encoded protein: CASSLEEGSSINEQFF.

On this clonotype: This may be a read error: a much more frequent sequence differs by one nucleotide. The rearrangement joins TRBV6-6 to TRBJ2-1, with no clear D. Looked up from germline, CDR1 is MNHNY and CDR2 is SVGAGI (reference sequence). This CDR3 comprises 12 residues. For the CDR3, the DNA is TGTGCCAGCATGCGGCCCTACAATGAGCAGCTCTTC. Protein product: CASMRPYNEQLF.

This clonotype has a handful of counts. The chain joins TRBV6-1 to TRBJ2-5, with 7 bases aligning to TRBD2. V gave up 5 bases and J gave up 5 bases; unmatched junction bases: 8. This CDR3 spans 14 amino acids. Looked up from germline, CDR1 is MNHNS and CDR2 is SASEGT. This CDR3 reads CASSYGRLAETQYF. The CDR3 bases are TGTGCCAGCAGTTACGGGAGGTTAGCGGAGACCCAGTACTTC.

This clonotype showed up just a few times. The J gene is TRBJ1-2, the V gene TRBV11-2, with TRBD1 matching over 9 bases. The CDR3 sequence is 15 residues long. With 5 bases clipped from V and 5 bases from J, the junction kept 9 bases outside the gene matches. Germline V gene data show CDR1 as SGHAT and CDR2 as FQNNGV. The CDR3 DNA reads TGTGCCAGCAGCCAAACGGGACAGGGATGGTATGGCTACACCTTC. It translates to CASSQTGQGWYGYTF.

This clonotype was seen many times. The chain uses TRBV7-9 and TRBJ2-3, with unresolved D. The CDR3 sequence is 12 residues long. V lost 4 bases, J lost 8 bases, and 10 bases lay in between. Germline assignment: CDR1 SEHNR and CDR2 FQNEAQ (reference sequence). Written as DNA, the CDR3 is TGTGCCAGCAGCTCCTCCCTGGGTACGCAGTATTTT. Residues: CASSSSLGTQYF. Based on the CDR3 plus reference TRBV7-9 and TRBJ2-3, the full variable domain is DTGVSQNPRHKITKRGQNVTFRCDPISEHNRLYWYRQTLGQGPEFLTYFQNEAQLEKSRLLSDRFSAERPKGSFSTLEIQRTEQGDSAMYLCASSSSLGTQYFGPGTRLTVL.

The chain has TRBV6-2 or TRBV6-3 and TRBJ1-1; 9 bases align to TRBD1. Germline V gene lookup returns CDR1 MNHEY and CDR2 SVGEGT. Trimming cost V 4 bases and J 5 bases; bases outside gene matches: 8. The CDR3 runs 15 residues. The CDR3 sequence is CASSSQTGGMTEAFF. CDR3 nucleotides: TGTGCCAGCAGTTCCCAAACAGGGGGCATGACTGAAGCTTTCTTT.

The chain is built from TRBV5-1 and TRBJ2-1; 7 positions agree with TRBD2. CDR3 size: 15 residues. Germline CDR1 SGHRS, CDR2 YFSETQ. The V and J ends lost 0 bases and 6 bases, in that order; junction bases with no gene match: 6. The CDR3 bases are TGCGCCAGCAGCTTGGTCTCGGGAGGCCGCAATGAGCAGTTCTTC. This translates into CASSLVSGGRNEQFF.

This chain links TRBV19 with TRBJ2-6; a possible D gene is TRBD1 (5 bases). The CDR3 totals 16 residues. Between the trimmed V and J ends, which lost 7 bases and 2 bases, there was a span of 15 bases. Germline CDR1 and CDR2: LNHDA and SQIVND (reference sequence). The CDR3 loop is CASTYLLGPGANVLTF. Written as DNA, the CDR3 is TGTGCCAGTACCTACCTGTTGGGGCCTGGGGCCAACGTCCTGACTTTC.

The V gene is TRBV27, the J gene TRBJ2-6; D uncertain. Trimming took 6 bases from V and 0 from J, leaving 6 bases between them. Germline CDR1 is MNHEY and CDR2 is SMNVEV (reference sequence). This CDR3 spans 14 amino acids. The CDR3 coding sequence is TGTGCCAGCAGGCAGGCCTCTGGGGCCAACGTCCTGACTTTC. Encoded protein: CASRQASGANVLTF.

The table lists this clonotype with many counts. This sequence joins TRBV7-2 and TRBJ2-1, with unresolved D. Trimming shortened V by 5 bases and J by 10 bases, and 9 bases separated the two germline ends. Germline CDR1 reads SGHTA; CDR2 reads FQGNSA. There are 11 residues in the CDR3. CDR3: CASSLNREQFF. The CDR3 coding sequence is TGTGCCAGCAGCCTCAATCGGGAGCAGTTCTTC. The full variable domain, completed using reference TRBV7-2 and TRBJ2-1, is GAGVSQSPSNKVTEKGKDVELRCDPISGHTALYWYRQSLGQGLEFLIYFQGNSAPDKSGLPSDRFSAERTGGSVSTLTIQRTQQEDSAVYLCASSLNREQFFGPGTRLTVL.

The rearrangement links TRBV2 to TRBJ2-6; the match to TRBD2 covers 14 bases. CDR1 and CDR2 from the germline V gene are SNHLY and FYNNEI. J lost 0 bases, V lost 7 bases, and 11 bases had no gene match. The CDR3 length is 20 residues. CDR3 nucleotides: TGTGCCAGCATTGGACTAGCGGGAGGTTCTTCGGTCTCTGGGGCCAACGTCCTGACTTTC. Translated, it gives CASIGLAGGSSVSGANVLTF.

This chain joins TRBV20-1 and TRBJ2-7, with D unclear. The CDR3 sequence is 14 residues long. Germline CDR1 DFQATT, CDR2 SNEGSKA (reference sequence). With 6 bases removed from V and 3 bases from J, the gap between germline ends came to 18 bases. CDR3 in amino acids: CSAKSPGAGYEQYF. The CDR3 region has the DNA TGCAGTGCCAAATCCCCTGGCGCAGGCTACGAGCAGTACTTC.

This clonotype has a single count. It may be a read error: a sequence one base away is much more abundant. The rearrangement links TRBV7-8 to TRBJ2-1, with D tentatively TRBD2 (5 bases). V was trimmed by 7 bases and J by 0 bases, leaving 7 bases between them. This CDR3 comprises 13 residues. Germline V gene sequence: CDR1 SGHVS, CDR2 FQNEAQ. The CDR3 sequence is CASMGSSYNEQFF. DNA for the CDR3: TGTGCCAGCATGGGGAGCTCCTACAATGAGCAGTTCTTC.

This clonotype turned up a few times. This sequence joins TRBV18 and TRBJ2-3, with 11 bases that match TRBD2. Germline V gives CDR1 KGHSH, CDR2 LQKENI. Trimming at V came to 3 bases and at J to 2 bases, leaving 7 bases not matched to a gene. The CDR3 loop spans 17 amino acids. CDR3 region: CASSPLRLAGLTDTQYF. CDR3 DNA sequence: TGTGCCAGCTCACCCTTAAGACTAGCGGGACTCACAGATACGCAGTATTTT.